Listed here are 26 T cell receptor beta chains from one sample, sequenced in a study of blood T cell repertoires in COVID-19. Using immunoSEQ multiplex PCR, the repertoire was profiled, and TCRdb retains in-frame clones only, with some absent. The profile shows about 300,000 clones, over 70% of them singletons. The sample taken for sequencing was peripheral blood. These receptors were obtained from a woman aged 40 to 50 who had recovered from COVID-19.

The chain combines TRBV10-1 with TRBJ2-7; 9 nucleotides match TRBD1. The J segment lost 1 base and the V segment lost 5 bases, leaving 6 bases of the junction unmatched. There are 15 residues in the CDR3. CDR1 is WNHNN, CDR2 SYGVQD, per germline (reference sequence). CDR3 loop: CASSLGTGRSYEQYF. For the CDR3, the DNA is TGCGCCAGCAGTCTAGGGACAGGGAGGTCCTACGAGCAGTACTTC.

This clone was seen more than once but under ten times. Other DNA sequences from this sample encode an identical CDR3 as well. CDR3 sequence reads: CAISESGGNQPQHF. The CDR3, as DNA: TGTGCCATCAGTGAGTCAGGGGGCAATCAGCCCCAGCATTTT. This chain links TRBV10-3 with TRBJ1-5; TRBD1 might be the D (5 bases). Germline V gives CDR1 ENHRY, CDR2 SYGVKD. The CDR3 covers 14 residues. Between the trimmed V and J ends, which lost 0 bases and 2 bases, there was a span of 5 bases.

The gene calls are TRBV30 and TRBJ2-7; TRBD2 is a possible D gene (6 bases). The CDR3 is made up of 14 amino acids. Trimming removed 0 bases from V and 5 bases from J, with 14 bases in between. Per the germline V gene, CDR1 is GTSNPN and CDR2 is SVGIG (reference sequence). The CDR3 region is CAWSVHGGVDEQYF. In nucleotides, the CDR3 is TGTGCCTGGAGTGTACACGGGGGTGTGGACGAGCAGTACTTC.

The chain employs TRBV6-5 and TRBJ1-2; a possible D gene is TRBD1 (5 bases). Germline V CDR1 and CDR2: MNHEY, SVGAGI. V was shortened by 0 bases and J by 3 bases, with 11 bases between the two germline ends. The CDR3 is made up of 15 amino acids. The CDR3 here is CASSYSGAWDYGYTF. CDR3 DNA sequence: TGTGCCAGCAGTTACTCTGGGGCGTGGGACTATGGCTACACCTTC.

The V call is TRBV29-1, the J call TRBJ2-3; 10 nucleotides match TRBD2. The CDR3 loop spans 15 amino acids. Trimming at V came to 3 bases and at J to 0 bases, leaving 3 bases not matched to a gene. The germline V gene encodes CDR1 SQVTM and CDR2 ANQGSEA. DNA of the CDR3: TGCAGCGTTGACCCTAGCGGGGGTAGCACAGATACGCAGTATTTT. Amino acids: CSVDPSGGSTDTQYF.

V gene TRBV9 combines with J gene TRBJ1-2, with a possible D match to TRBD1 (6 bases). The germline V gene encodes CDR1 SGDLS and CDR2 YYNGEE. The CDR3 is 15 residues long. V gave up 4 bases and J gave up 4 bases, with 17 bases separating them. This chain's CDR3 is CASSYSTGGGYGYTF. DNA of the CDR3: TGTGCCAGCAGCTACTCGACAGGCGGGGGCTATGGCTACACCTTC. Complete variable domain (other parts from reference TRBV9 and TRBJ1-2): DSGVTQTPKHLITATGQRVTLRCSPRSGDLSVYWYQQSLDQGLQFLIQYYNGEERAKGNILERFSAQQFPDLHSELNLSSLELGDSALYFCASSYSTGGGYGYTFGSGTRLTVV.

V is TRBV5-5 and J is TRBJ2-7; D not certain. Trimming took 1 base from V and 4 from J, leaving 12 bases between them. From germline, CDR1 is SGHKS and CDR2 YYEKEE (reference sequence). The CDR3 extends over 14 amino acids. The CDR3 protein is CASSLSEKWYEQYF. CDR3 bases: TGTGCCAGCAGCTTGAGCGAGAAATGGTACGAGCAGTACTTC.

This clone occurred a few times. The chain is built from TRBV6-6 and TRBJ2-6, with 8 positions matching TRBD2. J gave up 4 bases and V 4 bases, and 6 bases lay outside the gene matches. Germline V gene sequence: CDR1 MNHNY, CDR2 SVGAGI (reference sequence). The CDR3 runs to 16 residues. CDR3 bases: TGTGCCAGCAGTTCGACGGGAGGGGTAGGGGCCAACGTCCTGACTTTC. Its protein product is CASSSTGGVGANVLTF.

The chain combines TRBV28 with TRBJ1-4; D may be TRBD1 (5 bases). Trimming left V 6 bases short and J 4 bases short, with 18 bases between. The V gene's germline CDR1 is MDHEN and CDR2 SYDVKM. The CDR3 covers 16 residues. CDR3: CASRPDSGGYNEKLFF. CDR3 DNA: TGTGCCAGCAGACCAGACTCCGGGGGTTATAATGAAAAACTGTTTTTT.

The rearrangement joins TRBV30 to TRBJ1-5; tentatively, D is TRBD1 (6 bases). Trimming shortened V by 5 bases and J by 3 bases, and 14 bases separated the two germline ends. Germline V gives CDR1 GTSNPN, CDR2 SVGIG (reference sequence). CDR3 length equals 14 residues. CDR3 in DNA: TGTGCCTGGCAGGTGGGGGCTAACAATCAGCCCCAGCATTTT. Protein sequence: CAWQVGANNQPQHF.

In this sample, this clone turned up a few times. The chain is built from TRBV6-6 and TRBJ1-6, with 10 positions matching TRBD1. This CDR3 comprises 14 residues. Germline V gene sequence: CDR1 MNHNY, CDR2 SVGAGI (reference sequence). V shed 5 bases, J shed 12 bases, and the junction held 7 bases outside the gene matches. CDR3 in amino acids: CASSPGTGVGPLHF. The CDR3 nucleotides read TGTGCCAGCAGTCCAGGGACAGGGGTCGGACCCCTCCACTTT.

The J gene is TRBJ1-2, the V gene TRBV6-2 or TRBV6-3; 9 bases fit TRBD1. The germline V gene encodes CDR1 MNHEY and CDR2 SVGEGT. V dropped 2 bases and J dropped 4; count of bases not matched to a gene: 5. The CDR3 is 15 residues long. The CDR3 spells CASSYGGTGLYGYTF. CDR3 bases: TGTGCCAGCAGTTACGGCGGGACAGGGCTCTATGGCTACACCTTC.

The gene calls are TRBV18 and TRBJ1-1, with TRBD1 matching 7 bases. The length of the CDR3 is 13 residues. The germline V gene has CDR1 KGHSH and CDR2 LQKENI. J lost 7 bases, V lost 6 bases, and 8 bases had no gene match. Written as DNA, the CDR3 is TGTGCCAGCTCTCCTGACAGGGACCATGAAGCTTTCTTT. Residues: CASSPDRDHEAFF.

The rearrangement uses TRBV4-3 and TRBJ1-2, with unresolved D. Germline CDR1 is LGHNA and CDR2 is YSLEER. With 1 base removed from V and 4 bases from J, the gap between germline ends came to 7 bases. CDR3 size: 13 residues. The CDR3 nucleotides read TGCGCCAGCAGCCAAGGGGCGCCCTATGGCTACACCTTC. It specifies CASSQGAPYGYTF.

V usage is TRBV28 and J usage is TRBJ1-5; 12 bases agree with TRBD1. Trimming at V came to 3 bases and at J to 3 bases, leaving 6 bases not matched to a gene. The CDR3 has 17 residues. From germline, CDR1 is MDHEN and CDR2 SYDVKM. The CDR3 loop reads CASSFILGQGANQPQHF. The CDR3 nucleotides read TGTGCCAGCAGTTTCATATTGGGACAGGGGGCCAATCAGCCCCAGCATTTT.

The chain is built from TRBV7-2 and TRBJ2-2; D is unclear. Germline V gene lookup returns CDR1 SGHTA and CDR2 FQGNSA. V lost 4 bases and J 5 bases, leaving 11 bases between the germline ends. The CDR3 has 14 amino acids. The CDR3: CASSSLGGTGELFF. The CDR3 nucleotides read TGTGCCAGCAGCTCCCTCGGTGGTACCGGGGAGCTGTTTTTT.

This clone turned up a few times. This chain joins TRBV5-6 and TRBJ1-2; D call uncertain. CDR3 size: 15 residues. CDR1 SGHDT and CDR2 YYEEEE come from the germline V gene. The V end lost 1 base, the J end lost 5 bases, and 15 bases lay between the germline ends. The CDR3 region is CASSLYLSSLYGYTF. DNA of the CDR3: TGTGCCAGCAGCTTGTACCTTTCCAGTCTTTATGGCTACACCTTC.

The V call is TRBV9, the J call TRBJ2-1, with 10 bases matching TRBD2. There are 17 residues in the CDR3. Trimming took 2 bases from V and 8 from J; bases not matched to a gene: 13. Germline V gene data show CDR1 as SGDLS and CDR2 as YYNGEE. The CDR3 reads CASSVSVISGGADEQFF. Here the CDR3 DNA reads TGTGCCAGCAGCGTCTCCGTAATAAGCGGGGGGGCCGATGAGCAGTTCTTC.

This sequence joins TRBV18 and TRBJ1-2; tentative D call: TRBD1 (5 bases). The CDR3 is 18 amino acids. The ends were cut back, 1 base at V and 1 base at J, with 19 bases in the middle. The germline V gene encodes CDR1 KGHSH and CDR2 LQKENI. In nucleotides, the CDR3 is TGTGCCAGCTCACCACTCAACTTACAGGCCCCTGGTAACTATGGCTACACCTTC. The encoded protein is CASSPLNLQAPGNYGYTF.

This sequence joins TRBV5-8 and TRBJ2-3, with 13 bases fitting TRBD2. Germline V gene sequence: CDR1 SGHTS, CDR2 YDEGEE. J lost 1 base, V lost 4 bases, and 3 bases had no gene match. This CDR3 region has 16 residues. The DNA for the CDR3 is TGTGCCAGCAGCCTCGGACTAGCGGGAGGCACAGATACGCAGTATTTT. Protein sequence: CASSLGLAGGTDTQYF.

The chain recombines TRBV5-1 with TRBJ2-5, with TRBD2 identical over 12 bases. The CDR3 spans 15 residues. Per germline, CDR1 SGHRS and CDR2 YFSETQ. Trimming at V came to 4 bases and at J to 6 bases, leaving 7 bases not matched to a gene. CDR3 sequence (DNA): TGCGCCAGCAGCCTAGCGGGGGGGCCGGCAAAGACCCAGTACTTC. Amino acid sequence: CASSLAGGPAKTQYF. Drawing the rest from reference TRBV5-1 and TRBJ2-5, the complete variable domain is KAGVTQTPRYLIKTRGQQVTLSCSPISGHRSVSWYQQTPGQGLQFLFEYFSETQRNKGNFPGRFSGRQFSNSRSEMNVSTLELGDSALYLCASSLAGGPAKTQYFGPGTRLLVL.

This chain joins TRBV11-2 and TRBJ1-2; D unresolved. The CDR3 is 14 amino acids. Trimming took 0 bases from V and 6 from J, leaving 11 bases between them. Germline V CDR1 and CDR2: SGHAT, FQNNGV. The chain's CDR3 is CASSLDLGADGYTF. The DNA of the CDR3 is TGTGCCAGCAGCTTAGATCTGGGTGCGGATGGCTACACCTTC.

The chain links TRBV7-2 to TRBJ1-2; 9 positions match TRBD1. The CDR3 loop spans 14 amino acids. Germline lookup yields CDR1 SGHTA and CDR2 FQGNSA. Trimming cost V 1 base and J 8 bases; bases outside gene matches: 5. The CDR3 sequence is CASSLVGTGHGYTF. The DNA of the CDR3 is TGTGCCAGCAGCTTAGTCGGGACAGGGCACGGCTACACCTTC.

This clone was recorded once. This rearrangement joins TRBV15 to TRBJ1-2, with 9 bases identical to TRBD1. The CDR3 contains 16 residues. The trim removed 1 base at V and 8 bases at J, leaving 11 bases unmatched. Germline V gives CDR1 LNHNV, CDR2 YYDKDF (reference sequence). The CDR3 region is CATSRVSTGGLKGYTF. The CDR3, as DNA: TGTGCCACCAGCAGAGTCTCAACAGGGGGCCTTAAGGGCTACACCTTC.

The table lists this clone with a few counts. This chain links TRBV5-1 with TRBJ2-2; a possible D gene is TRBD2 (5 bases). CDR1 SGHRS and CDR2 YFSETQ come from the germline V gene. The CDR3 spans 15 residues. Deletions cut 1 base from V and 1 base from J, with 8 bases between. CDR3 nucleotides: TGCGCCAGCAGCTTGAGGACTGTGAACACCGGGGAGCTGTTTTTT. It specifies CASSLRTVNTGELFF.

The chain couples TRBV7-2 to TRBJ2-1; 9 nucleotides match TRBD2. J lost 9 bases, V lost 3 bases, and 9 bases had no gene match. Per germline, CDR1 SGHTA and CDR2 FQGNSA. The CDR3 consists of 15 residues. The CDR3 spells CASSLSGGRASEQFF. Written as DNA, the CDR3 is TGTGCCAGCAGCTTGAGCGGGGGGCGGGCAAGTGAGCAGTTCTTC.